This TCR beta chain was obtained from a study of T cell responses to AZD1222 COVID-19 vaccine. Whole-study context: Doses given second, at about 4 or about 12 weeks, were pooled.

V lost 1 base to trimming and J lost 7 bases; unmatched junction nucleotides: 6. Per the germline V gene, CDR1 is KGHSH and CDR2 is LQKENI. The CDR3 has 17 amino acids. Libraries were prepared by immunoSEQ multiplex PCR; TCRdb keeps only in-frame clonotypes and omits some of them. The sample includes about 94,000 clones, around nine tenths of them seen just once. This chain links TRBV18 with TRBJ2-1; 14 nucleotides line up with TRBD2. The TCR comes from an adult in good health. The sample consisted of peripheral blood, taken on day 0 of AZD1222 vaccination. The CDR3 spells CASSPRLAGGLGNEQFF. The CDR3 bases are TGTGCCAGCTCACCACGACTAGCGGGGGGGCTAGGGAATGAGCAGTTCTTC.